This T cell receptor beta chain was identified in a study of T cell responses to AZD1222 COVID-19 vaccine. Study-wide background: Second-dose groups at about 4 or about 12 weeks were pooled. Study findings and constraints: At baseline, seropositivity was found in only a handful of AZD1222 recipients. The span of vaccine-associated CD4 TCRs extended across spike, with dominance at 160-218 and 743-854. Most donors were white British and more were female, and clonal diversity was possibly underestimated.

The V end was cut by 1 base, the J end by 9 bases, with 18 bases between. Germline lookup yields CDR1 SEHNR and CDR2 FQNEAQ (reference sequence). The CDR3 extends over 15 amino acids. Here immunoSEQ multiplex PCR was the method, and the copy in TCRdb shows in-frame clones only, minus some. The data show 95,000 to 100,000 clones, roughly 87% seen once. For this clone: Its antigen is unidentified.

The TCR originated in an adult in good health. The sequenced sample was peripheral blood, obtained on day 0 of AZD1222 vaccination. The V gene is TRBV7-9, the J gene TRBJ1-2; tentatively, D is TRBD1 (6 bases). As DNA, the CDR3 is TGTGCCAGCAGCTTAGATGCTGGGGGCGGAGGTCGCTACACCTTC. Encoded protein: CASSLDAGGGGRYTF.